This entry describes one T cell receptor beta chain. Together with a sample-barcoded 5' primer, a J-beta primer mix was included in a second PCR lasting roughly 6 to 12 cycles. The authors tagged each cDNA molecule using a template-switch adaptor with 12 random nucleotides. TCRdb fed the 5' RACE reads into MiXCR, producing one record per CDR3 protein. This sample has 800,000 to 1,300,000 distinct CDR3 sequences, with roughly 24% found just once. Trimming shortened V by 2 bases and J by 2 bases, and 8 bases separated the two germline ends. The CDR3 contains 14 residues. Germline CDR1 is SEHNR and CDR2 is FQNEAQ (reference sequence). The entry originates in a study of blood T cells in healthy people across ages. This sample also appeared in a second study, on T cells of mothers and their children. That paper states: cDNA synthesis used all extracted RNA, 1.5 ug per 15 ul.

Sequenced sample: blood. The chain recombines TRBV7-9 with TRBJ2-3; the D gene is possibly TRBD2 (5 bases). This TCR was sampled from a girl aged 2 to 9 in good health. CDR3 nucleotide sequence: TGTGCCAGCAGCTTATTCGGGGTCACAGATACGCAGTATTTT. Translation gives CASSLFGVTDTQYF.